A selection of T cell receptor beta chains follows, all from one sample in a study of blood T cell repertoires in COVID-19. Sequencing was performed with immunoSEQ multiplex PCR; in TCRdb, only in-frame clones are kept and a portion is missing. The sample lists a few hundred thousand clones; approximately 88% were seen once. Sequencing was carried out using peripheral blood. These receptors all come from a woman aged 45 to 65 with COVID-19, enrolled during active disease. CDR3s include the opening cysteine and the closing phenylalanine or tryptophan.

TRBJ1-3,TRBV19,CASSSTGSSGNTIYF
TRBJ2-1,TRBV2,CASRETSGGRNEQFF
TRBJ2-7,TRBV5-1,CASSPRQVHYEQYF
TRBJ2-2,TRBV19,CASSPLARETGELFF
TRBJ1-2,TRBV6-5,CASGVGGSYGYTF
TRBJ2-3,TRBV5-1,CASSLAGSSADTQYF
TRBJ2-3,TRBV12-3/TRBV12-4,CASSGGAADTQYF
TRBJ1-2,TRBV28,CASSLSYGYTF
TRBJ1-5,TRBV2,CASSEARGAGQPQHF
TRBJ1-4,TRBV6-5,CASSYSQGTNEKLFF
TRBJ2-6,TRBV2,CARAGSLISGANVLTF
TRBJ1-2,TRBV2,CASSGTVYGYTF
TRBJ1-2,TRBV2,CASSGQNYGYTF
TRBJ1-4,TRBV29-1,CSVGYRGGEKLFF
TRBJ1-1,TRBV2,CASSTTRGGGAFF
TRBJ2-1,TRBV12-3/TRBV12-4,CASSLTGEQFF
TRBJ1-1,TRBV3-1/TRBV3-2,CASSLTTGRAEAFF
TRBJ1-1,TRBV6-5,CASSYSQGNTEAFF
TRBJ2-1,TRBV5-1,CASSSSGPPANEQFF
TRBJ1-1,TRBV27,CASSFAGGGLTEAFF
TRBJ2-3,TRBV7-9,CASSRGEADTQYF
TRBJ2-3,TRBV27,CASSWTSGRDTQYF
TRBJ1-1,TRBV2,CASTPGQGIEAFF
TRBJ2-1,TRBV7-7,CASSLGIAGEQFF
TRBJ2-7,TRBV27,CASSFQVTYEQYF
TRBJ2-2,TRBV5-1,CASGLGTGGLDTGELFF
TRBJ1-6,TRBV2,CASSVENTRNSPLHF
TRBJ1-2,TRBV5-1,CASSLEGDYGYTF
TRBJ1-5,TRBV18,CASSPTVMNQPQHF
TRBJ2-2,TRBV29-1,CSVDAGNTGELFF
TRBJ1-3,TRBV4-1,CASSQGQDFSGNTIYF